The rows below give T cell receptor beta chains drawn from one sample of a study of T cells in Graves' hyperthyroidism and ophthalmopathy. Each CDR3 protein is one row after TCRdb ran MiXCR on the multiplex PCR reads. The repertoire includes a few hundred thousand distinct CDR3 sequences, under 25% of them detected once, and around 50% sits in the top ten. The sequencing sample was made of blood. These receptors came from a woman aged 45-60 years with Graves' hyperthyroidism. Both conserved end residues are part of each CDR3. D genes are given only for firm matches. Only part of the rows carry a size: once, few, many, or a class if the clone is expanded.

TRBJ1-1	TRBV28	TRBD1	many	CASSSPGQGNTEAFF	TGTGCCAGCAGCTCACCGGGACAGGGAAACACTGAAGCTTTCTTT
TRBJ2-7	TRBV5-1	TRBD2	few	CASSLNEGLAGGEQYF	TGCGCCAGCAGCTTGAACGAAGGACTAGCGGGAGGGGAGCAGTACTTC
TRBJ2-7	TRBV7-8	NA	many	CASSSPLGRTEQYF	TGTGCCAGCAGCTCACCCCTCGGCAGGACTGAGCAGTACTTC
TRBJ2-2	TRBV11-2	NA	many	CASAPSSRANTGELFF	TGTGCCAGCGCTCCCAGCAGCCGCGCGAACACCGGGGAGCTGTTTTTT
TRBJ2-3	TRBV7-9	NA	few	CASLGYRADTQYF	TGTGCCAGCCTTGGGTACAGGGCAGATACGCAGTATTTT
TRBJ2-7	TRBV6-1	TRBD1	NA	CASSLGTGLFEQYF	TGTGCCAGCAGTCTCGGGACAGGGCTATTCGAGCAGTACTTC
TRBJ2-1	TRBV7-9	TRBD1	many	CASRDSYNEQFF	TGTGCCAGCCGGGACAGTTACAATGAGCAGTTCTTC
TRBJ1-5	TRBV4-1	TRBD1	few	CASSQKQGRQPQHF	TGCGCCAGCAGCCAAAAACAGGGGCGCCAGCCCCAGCATTTT
TRBJ2-2	TRBV6-2/TRBV6-3	TRBD2	NA	CASKQAGVYTGGLFF	TGTGCCAGCAAGCAAGCGGGAGTGTACACCGGGGGGCTGTTTTTT
TRBJ1-1	TRBV2	NA	many	CASSERGAASAEAFF	TGTGCCAGCAGTGAAAGAGGGGCAGCCTCAGCTGAAGCTTTCTTT
TRBJ1-2	TRBV3-1	NA	NA	CASSQGRERGYTF	TGTGCCAGCAGCCAAGGCAGGGAAAGGGGCTACACCTTC
TRBJ2-2	TRBV5-5	NA	few	CASSYRAGELFF	TGTGCCAGCAGCTACAGGGCCGGGGAGCTGTTTTTT
TRBJ2-1	TRBV27	TRBD2	many	CASSLSHRGLAGIEQFF	TGTGCCAGCAGTTTATCGCACCGGGGACTAGCGGGAATTGAGCAGTTCTTC
TRBJ2-1	TRBV20-1	TRBD2	many	CSASNRASGRGTYNEQFF	TGCAGTGCTAGTAATCGGGCTAGCGGGAGGGGGACCTACAATGAGCAGTTCTTC
TRBJ2-5	TRBV19	TRBD2	NA	CASSPGTSGPRTQYF	TGTGCCAGTAGTCCCGGGACTAGCGGTCCCCGGACCCAGTACTTC
TRBJ2-5	TRBV7-6	NA	few	CASSFGGPQSTQYF	TGTGCCAGCAGCTTTGGGGGGCCCCAATCGACCCAGTACTTC
TRBJ2-5	TRBV3-1	TRBD2	many	CASSLRGLAGETQYF	TGTGCCAGCAGCCTCCGGGGACTAGCGGGGGAGACCCAGTACTTC
TRBJ2-7	TRBV5-1	NA	NA	CASSNELLGTYEQYF	TGCGCCAGCAGCAACGAGTTACTGGGGACCTACGAGCAGTACTTC
TRBJ2-1	TRBV12-3/TRBV12-4	NA	many	CASREPGKYLNEQFF	TGTGCCAGCAGAGAGCCGGGCAAGTACTTGAATGAGCAGTTCTTC
TRBJ2-5	TRBV5-5	NA	many	CASSFSGTETQYF	TGTGCCAGCAGCTTTAGTGGGACAGAGACCCAGTACTTC
TRBJ1-6	TRBV4-2	NA	few	CASSQDQGGSPLHF	TGTGCCAGCAGCCAGGATCAGGGCGGTTCACCCCTCCACTTT
TRBJ1-1	TRBV19	TRBD1	many	CASSTRDRPNTEAFF	TGTGCCAGTAGTACCCGGGACAGGCCGAACACTGAAGCTTTCTTT
TRBJ2-7	TRBV28	TRBD2	few	CASYTGGNGEQYF	TGTGCCAGCTACACGGGAGGGAATGGGGAGCAGTACTTC
TRBJ2-5	TRBV11-2	TRBD2	NA	CASSLLIGLAVGETQYF	TGTGCCAGCAGCTTATTGATAGGACTAGCGGTGGGGGAGACCCAGTACTTC
TRBJ2-2	TRBV19	TRBD1	NA	CASRGQNANTGELFF	TGTGCCAGTAGGGGACAGAACGCGAACACCGGGGAGCTGTTTTTT
TRBJ1-5	TRBV5-1	TRBD1	many	CASSLESGTGSQPQHF	TGCGCCAGCAGCTTGGAATCGGGGACAGGGAGCCAGCCCCAGCATTTT
TRBJ2-1	TRBV30	TRBD2	few	CAWSAKVSGPYNEQFF	TGTGCCTGGAGTGCGAAAGTTAGCGGGCCCTACAATGAGCAGTTCTTC
TRBJ1-3	TRBV7-3	TRBD1	many	CASSPQGAGNTIYF	TGTGCCAGCAGCCCACAGGGGGCTGGAAACACCATATATTTT
TRBJ1-1	TRBV13	NA	many	CASSPEAGTYAEAFF	TGTGCCAGCAGCCCAGAAGCAGGGACGTACGCTGAAGCTTTCTTT
TRBJ1-1	TRBV2	NA	many	CASSIQGSEMNTEAFF	TGTGCCAGCAGTATACAGGGTTCGGAGATGAACACTGAAGCTTTCTTT
TRBJ2-3	TRBV7-2	NA	many	CASSFRGSTTDTQYF	TGTGCCAGCAGCTTTAGGGGCTCAACCACAGATACGCAGTATTTT
TRBJ2-5	TRBV7-9	NA	NA	CASSLWAGAQETQYF	TGTGCCAGCAGCCTCTGGGCAGGGGCACAAGAGACCCAGTACTTC
TRBJ1-3	TRBV27	TRBD1	few	CASRDRHPGNTIYF	TGTGCCAGCAGGGACAGGCATCCTGGAAACACCATATATTTT
TRBJ2-3	TRBV2	TRBD2	many	CASSQRGGTDTQYF	TGTGCCAGCAGTCAACGGGGGGGCACAGATACGCAGTATTTT
TRBJ2-5	TRBV5-1	TRBD2	NA	CASSPREGRETQYF	TGCGCCAGCAGCCCCAGGGAGGGTCGGGAGACCCAGTACTTC
TRBJ2-5	TRBV20-1	NA	many	CSALDRVRSGGWGSQYF	TGCAGTGCCCTTGACAGGGTCCGCAGCGGGGGTTGGGGATCCCAGTACTTC
TRBJ2-1	TRBV11-3	TRBD2	many	CASSSGLAGSYNEQFF	TGTGCCAGCAGCTCCGGACTAGCGGGCTCCTACAATGAGCAGTTCTTC
TRBJ1-2	TRBV10-1	TRBD1	few	CASSLSTGGFGYTF	TGCGCCAGCAGTTTATCGACAGGGGGCTTTGGCTACACCTTC
TRBJ2-2	TRBV13	NA	NA	CASSFANPSNTGELFF	TGTGCCAGCAGCTTCGCCAATCCCTCGAACACCGGGGAGCTGTTTTTT
TRBJ2-7	TRBV28	TRBD2	many	CASSSSGTYEQYF	TGTGCCAGCAGTTCTAGCGGAACCTACGAGCAGTACTTC
TRBJ2-7	TRBV29-1	NA	NA	CSGGGGASYEQYF	TGCAGCGGGGGGGGGGGCGCCTCCTACGAGCAGTACTTC
TRBJ1-5	TRBV30	NA	many	CAFNTGGAQPQHF	TGTGCCTTCAATACCGGGGGGGCGCAGCCCCAGCATTTT